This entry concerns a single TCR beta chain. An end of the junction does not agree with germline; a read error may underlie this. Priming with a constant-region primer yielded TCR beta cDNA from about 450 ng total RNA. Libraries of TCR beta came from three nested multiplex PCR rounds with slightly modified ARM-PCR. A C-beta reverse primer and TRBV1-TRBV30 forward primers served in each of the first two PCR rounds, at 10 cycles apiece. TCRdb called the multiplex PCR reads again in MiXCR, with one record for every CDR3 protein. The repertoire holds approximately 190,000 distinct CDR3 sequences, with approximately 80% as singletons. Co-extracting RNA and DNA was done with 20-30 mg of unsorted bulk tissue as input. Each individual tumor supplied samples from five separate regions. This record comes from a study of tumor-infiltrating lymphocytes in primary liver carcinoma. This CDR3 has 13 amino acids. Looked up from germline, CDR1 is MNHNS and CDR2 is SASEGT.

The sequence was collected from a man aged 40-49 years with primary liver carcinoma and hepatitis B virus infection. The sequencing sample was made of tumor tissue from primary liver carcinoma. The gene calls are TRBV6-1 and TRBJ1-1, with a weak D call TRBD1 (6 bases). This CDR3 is CASSRVRDTEAFF. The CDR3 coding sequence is TGTGCCAGCAGCAGGGTCCGGGACACTGAAGCCTTCTTT.